The 29 T cell receptor beta chains below were found in one sample sequenced in a study of CD8 T cells in ankylosing spondylitis. TCRdb re-analysed the 5' RACE reads in MiXCR, keeping a single row per CDR3 protein. The table has 150,000 to 200,000 distinct CDR3 sequences, about 32% seen once. The material sequenced was synovial fluid, either unsorted or a sorted T cell fraction (not recorded which). These receptors originate from a male donor with ankylosing spondylitis.

This clonotype was seen at least ten times. This chain links TRBV2 with TRBJ2-7; the D is unclear. The CDR3 extends over 13 amino acids. Trimming took 5 bases from V and 2 from J, leaving 10 bases between them. Germline CDR1 and CDR2: SNHLY and FYNNEI. The CDR3: CASSSLQTYEQYF. The CDR3 nucleotides read TGTGCCAGCAGTTCGCTGCAGACCTACGAGCAGTACTTC.

The rearrangement links TRBV14 to TRBJ2-1, with D maybe TRBD2 (5 bases). Trimming pared 1 base from V and 5 bases from J, leaving 12 bases between. Germline CDR1 and CDR2: SGHDN and FVKESK. This CDR3 comprises 15 residues. The CDR3: CASSQGRLADNEQFF. The CDR3 bases are TGTGCCAGCAGCCAAGGGCGGCTAGCTGACAATGAGCAGTTCTTC.

CDR3 region: CASSQGASGRRTDTQYF. The CDR3 DNA reads TGTGCCAGCAGCCAAGGGGCTAGCGGGAGGAGGACAGATACGCAGTATTTT. The J gene is TRBJ2-3, the V gene TRBV3-1, with 11 bases fitting TRBD2. The V gene's germline CDR1 is LGHDT and CDR2 YNNKEL (reference sequence). The CDR3 contains 17 residues. V lost 1 base and J lost 3; bases outside the gene matches: 6.

This chain uses TRBV7-3 with TRBJ2-1; 8 bases map to TRBD1. This CDR3 contains 15 residues. The trim removed 5 bases at V and 3 bases at J, leaving 6 bases unmatched. Germline V gene lookup returns CDR1 SGHTA and CDR2 FQGTGA. The CDR3, as DNA: TGTGCCAGCAGCCTCCCACAGGGGGGCTACAATGAGCAGTTCTTC. Translated: CASSLPQGGYNEQFF.

This clonotype has ten or more counts. The chain joins TRBV5-1 to TRBJ2-2; D assignment may be TRBD1 or TRBD2 (5 bases each). Trimming took 1 base from V and 7 from J, leaving 11 bases between them. Per germline, CDR1 SGHRS and CDR2 YFSETQ. The CDR3 totals 14 residues. The DNA of the CDR3 is TGCGCCAGCAGCTTGAGAGGGGACCGCGGGGAGCTGTTTTTT. It is translated as CASSLRGDRGELFF.

This clonotype was recorded at least ten times. This chain uses TRBV7-3 with TRBJ2-1; 9 bases fit TRBD2. This CDR3 is 16 amino acids long. V dropped 5 bases and J dropped 4; count of bases not matched to a gene: 9. Per germline, CDR1 SGHTA and CDR2 FQGTGA. The CDR3 coding sequence is TGTGCCAGCAGCACAGCTAGCGGGGCAACTTACAATGAGCAGTTCTTC. It yields the protein CASSTASGATYNEQFF.

CDR3 nucleotide sequence: TGCAGTGCTGGACAGGGGGCCTACAATGAGCAGTTCTTC. It codes for CSAGQGAYNEQFF. V is TRBV20-1 and J is TRBJ2-1; TRBD1 aligns across 10 bases. This CDR3 spans 13 amino acids. Germline V gene lookup returns CDR1 DFQATT and CDR2 SNEGSKA (reference sequence). V lost 5 bases, J lost 2 bases, and 0 bases stayed unmatched.

In its sample, this clonotype was seen many times. The genes are TRBV7-2 and TRBJ1-4; 11 bases are a match to TRBD1. Losses at the gene ends were 1 base for V and 14 bases for J; bases not matched to a gene: 6. The CDR3 has 14 residues. Germline V gives CDR1 SGHTA, CDR2 FQGNSA. The CDR3 loop is CASSLVGQGGRLFF. As DNA, the CDR3 is TGTGCCAGCAGCTTAGTGGGACAGGGGGGAAGGCTGTTTTTT.

The V and J genes are TRBV11-2 and TRBJ2-1, with 8 bases fitting TRBD1. The CDR3 has 15 residues. From germline, CDR1 is SGHAT and CDR2 FQNNGV. Unmatched junction bases numbered 11, after V lost 4 bases and J lost 9 bases. CDR3 DNA: TGTGCCAGCAGCTATCGATCGTCAGGGGGCACTGAGCAGTTCTTC. Translation: CASSYRSSGGTEQFF.

This clonotype was seen a few times. This chain joins TRBV7-2 and TRBJ2-1; 13 positions agree with TRBD2. The CDR3 consists of 18 residues. Germline V gene lookup returns CDR1 SGHTA and CDR2 FQGNSA. The trim removed 0 bases at V and 6 bases at J, leaving 8 bases unmatched. CDR3 protein: CASSLASGTSGRANEQFF. The CDR3 DNA follows: TGTGCCAGCAGCTTAGCGTCCGGAACTAGCGGGAGGGCCAATGAGCAGTTCTTC.

The V and J genes are TRBV10-3 and TRBJ2-5; D might be TRBD2 (5 bases). Germline V gives CDR1 ENHRY, CDR2 SYGVKD. The ends were cut back, 4 bases at V and 0 bases at J, with 6 bases in the middle. The CDR3 totals 13 residues. The CDR3 region is CAISAGNQETQYF. The CDR3 DNA reads TGTGCCATCAGTGCGGGGAACCAAGAGACCCAGTACTTC.

This clonotype has at least ten counts. This rearrangement joins TRBV10-2 to TRBJ1-1; possible D gene TRBD1, 5 bases. Deletions cut 8 bases from V and 2 bases from J, with 15 bases between. The CDR3 spans 14 residues. Germline V lookup: CDR1 WSHSY, CDR2 SAAADI. Here the CDR3 DNA reads TGCGCCAGCTACCGGGGGGGGATTAACACTGAAGCTTTCTTT. Amino acid sequence: CASYRGGINTEAFF.

The rearrangement joins TRBV5-1 to TRBJ2-7; 7 bases fit TRBD1. Germline V gives CDR1 SGHRS, CDR2 YFSETQ. V trimming: 1 base; J trimming: 1 base; junction bases outside the gene matches: 8. The CDR3 runs to 16 residues. This chain's CDR3 is CASSLYGQGESYEQYF. The CDR3, as DNA: TGCGCCAGCAGCTTGTATGGCCAGGGGGAGTCCTACGAGCAGTACTTC.

The chain links TRBV4-3 to TRBJ2-7, with 10 bases fitting TRBD2. The CDR3 contains 16 residues. From germline, CDR1 is LGHNA and CDR2 YSLEER. Trimming cost V 0 bases and J 5 bases; bases outside gene matches: 7. This chain's CDR3 is CASSQDLAGAADEQYF. As DNA, the CDR3 is TGCGCCAGCAGCCAAGACCTAGCGGGAGCAGCAGACGAGCAGTACTTC.

The V gene is TRBV6-2 or TRBV6-3, the J gene TRBJ2-7; D call uncertain. The CDR3 runs 14 residues. V dropped 5 bases and J dropped 2 bases, with 13 bases sitting between them. Per germline, CDR1 MNHEY and CDR2 SVGEGT. The CDR3 DNA reads TGTGCCAGCAGTCCGCACGACTCCGCCTACGAGCAGTACTTC. Its protein product is CASSPHDSAYEQYF.

The gene calls are TRBV5-1 and TRBJ2-3, with 7 bases matching TRBD1. This CDR3 is 14 amino acids long. Germline loops: CDR1 SGHRS, CDR2 YFSETQ. The ends lost 5 bases at V and 3 bases at J; junction bases unmatched: 6. CDR3 amino acids: CASSGAGGTDTQYF. Written as DNA, the CDR3 is TGCGCCAGCAGTGGGGCAGGGGGTACAGATACGCAGTATTTT.

V is TRBV5-1 and J is TRBJ1-6; 8 positions match TRBD1. The CDR3 spans 14 residues. V was clipped by 3 bases and J by 5 bases; unmatched bases: 1. Germline assignment: CDR1 SGHRS and CDR2 YFSETQ. The CDR3 bases are TGCGCCAGCAGCTCGGGACAGGATAATTCACCCCTCCACTTT. It encodes CASSSGQDNSPLHF.

A few counts support this clonotype. The chain joins TRBV13 to TRBJ2-7; 13 nucleotides agree with TRBD2. The CDR3 runs to 14 residues. The junction had 2 bases not matched to a gene; V was cut back by 4 bases and J by 5 bases. CDR1 PRHDT and CDR2 FYEKMQ come from the germline V gene (reference sequence). This CDR3 reads CASSSGTSGDEQYF. CDR3 in DNA: TGTGCCAGCAGCTCCGGGACTAGCGGGGACGAGCAGTACTTC.

The chain combines TRBV7-8 with TRBJ1-3; 7 bases agree with TRBD1. Losses at the gene ends were 3 bases for V and 4 bases for J; bases not matched to a gene: 9. The length of the CDR3 is 16 residues. Germline V gene data show CDR1 as SGHVS and CDR2 as FQNEAQ. The chain's CDR3 is CASSFWTGKTGNTIYF. The CDR3 coding sequence is TGTGCCAGCAGCTTTTGGACAGGCAAAACCGGAAACACCATATATTTT. The full variable domain, completed using reference TRBV7-8 and TRBJ1-3, is GAGVSQSPRYKVAKRGQDVALRCDPISGHVSLFWYQQALGQGPEFLTYFQNEAQLDKSGLPSDRFFAERPEGSVSTLKIQRTQQEDSAVYLCASSFWTGKTGNTIYFGEGSWLTVV.

The V gene is TRBV3-1, the J gene TRBJ1-6; D call uncertain. The CDR3 runs to 13 residues. The germline V gene has CDR1 LGHDT and CDR2 YNNKEL (reference sequence). V was clipped by 0 bases and J by 9 bases, with 6 bases between them. In nucleotides, the CDR3 is TGTGCCAGCAGCCAAGATCGTAGTTCACCCCTCCACTTT. Translating it yields CASSQDRSSPLHF.

CDR3 sequence reads: CASSLPAGVMTQYF. The CDR3 DNA is TGTGCCAGTAGTCTCCCCGCGGGGGTCATGACGCAGTATTTT. The chain combines TRBV19 with TRBJ2-3; 7 positions match TRBD2. This CDR3 spans 14 amino acids. V shed 5 bases and J 9 bases; nucleotides not matched to a gene: 11. From germline, CDR1 is LNHDA and CDR2 SQIVND (reference sequence). The complete variable domain, with remaining parts taken from reference TRBV19 and TRBJ2-3, reads DGGITQSPKYLFRKEGQNVTLSCEQNLNHDAMYWYRQDPGQGLRLIYYSQIVNDFQKGDIAEGYSVSREKKESFPLTVTSAQKNPTAFYLCASSLPAGVMTQYFGPGTRLTVL.

The chain links TRBV5-6 to TRBJ1-2, with D uncertain. Deletions cut 0 bases from V and 4 bases from J, with 7 bases between. Germline-derived CDR1 and CDR2 are SGHDT and YYEEEE. The CDR3 totals 13 residues. CDR3 DNA: TGTGCCAGCAGCTTGGAACAGATCTATGGCTACACCTTC. Encoded protein: CASSLEQIYGYTF.

In DNA, the CDR3 is TGCAGTGCTAGAAGTGGGGACGGGGACACTGAAGCTTTCTTT. This gives the protein CSARSGDGDTEAFF. The chain recombines TRBV20-1 with TRBJ1-1, with D possibly TRBD1 on 5 matching bases. V was cut by 2 bases and J by 3 bases, with 13 bases left in between. The CDR3 is 14 amino acids. Germline V gene data show CDR1 as DFQATT and CDR2 as SNEGSKA (reference sequence).

This clonotype was detected a few times. The V call is TRBV20-1, the J call TRBJ1-3; D is uncertain. The CDR3 has 15 amino acids. The germline V gene has CDR1 DFQATT and CDR2 SNEGSKA (reference sequence). V lost 5 bases to trimming and J lost 0 bases, with 14 bases between them. CDR3 sequence reads: CSAPRVGISGNTIYF. The CDR3 region has the DNA TGCAGTGCTCCCCGAGTGGGGATCTCTGGAAACACCATATATTTT.

This sequence joins TRBV20-1 and TRBJ2-1, with 8 bases fitting TRBD1. The germline V gene has CDR1 DFQATT and CDR2 SNEGSKA (reference sequence). The CDR3 consists of 12 residues. V was pared by 1 base and J by 13 bases, with 6 bases of the junction left unmatched. CDR3 amino acids: CSARVGDRGQFF. CDR3 DNA: TGCAGTGCTAGAGTAGGTGACAGGGGTCAGTTCTTC.

This clonotype appeared a few times. V is TRBV12-3 or TRBV12-4 and J is TRBJ2-3; 11 nucleotides align to TRBD2. After removal of 8 bases from V and 5 bases from J, the junction contained 12 bases not matched to a gene. This CDR3 is built from 16 residues. The DNA of the CDR3 is TGTGCCAGCTCTCTCAGTAGCGGGGGGGTCGTAGATACGCAGTATTTT. Translated, it gives CASSLSSGGVVDTQYF.

This clonotype was counted a few times. The chain employs TRBV6-1 and TRBJ2-1, with D tentatively TRBD1 (5 bases). Germline V gene data show CDR1 as MNHNS and CDR2 as SASEGT. V lost 7 bases and J lost 0, with 7 bases in between. CDR3 size: 13 residues. CDR3 region: CASKGFSYNEQFF. The CDR3 coding sequence is TGTGCCAGCAAGGGGTTCTCCTACAATGAGCAGTTCTTC.

V gene TRBV13 combines with J gene TRBJ2-6; 10 bases are shared with TRBD1. V shed 5 bases and J 2 bases; nucleotides not matched to a gene: 6. Germline V gene data show CDR1 as PRHDT and CDR2 as FYEKMQ (reference sequence). The CDR3 loop spans 17 amino acids. As DNA, the CDR3 is TGTGCCAGCAGCCCCCGGGACAGGGGTCCTGGGGCCAACGTCCTGACTTTC. It yields the protein CASSPRDRGPGANVLTF.

The genes are TRBV20-1 and TRBJ2-5, with unresolved D. The V and J ends lost 0 bases and 2 bases respectively, with 13 bases between them. There are 15 residues in the CDR3. The germline V gene has CDR1 DFQATT and CDR2 SNEGSKA (reference sequence). In DNA form, the CDR3 reads TGCAGTGCTAGAGATCCGGCCAAACGGCAAGAGACCCAGTACTTC. Its translation: CSARDPAKRQETQYF.